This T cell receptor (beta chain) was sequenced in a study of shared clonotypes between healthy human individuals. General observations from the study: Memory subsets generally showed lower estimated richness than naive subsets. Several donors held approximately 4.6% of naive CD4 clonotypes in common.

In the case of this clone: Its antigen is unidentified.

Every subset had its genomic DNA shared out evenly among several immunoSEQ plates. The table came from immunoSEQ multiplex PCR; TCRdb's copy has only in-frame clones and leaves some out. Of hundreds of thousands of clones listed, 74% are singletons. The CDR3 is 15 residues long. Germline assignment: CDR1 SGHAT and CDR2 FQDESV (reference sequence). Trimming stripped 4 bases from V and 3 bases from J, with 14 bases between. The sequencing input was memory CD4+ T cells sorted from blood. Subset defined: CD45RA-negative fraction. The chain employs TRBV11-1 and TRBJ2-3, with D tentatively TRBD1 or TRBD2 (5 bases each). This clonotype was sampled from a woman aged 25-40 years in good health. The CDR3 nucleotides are TGTGCCAGCAGCTCAGGCCGAGAGGGGACAGATACGCAGTATTTT. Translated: CASSSGREGTDTQYF.